A selection of T cell receptor beta chains follows, all from one sample in a study of control samples from healthy donors and cancer patients. Produced via immunoSEQ multiplex PCR; TCRdb's table is partial and in-frame only. Among over 85,000 clones listed, roughly nine tenths were seen once. Input material: blood. The receptors come from a woman aged 18-29 years in good health. Both conserved end residues are part of each CDR3. The D gene is left open where the match is weak. Expanded clones are given a class, and other clones once, few, many or no size at all.

cdr3_aa cdr3_nt v_call clone_size d_call j_call
CASSLAFYRGITDTQYF TGTGCCAGCAGCTTAGCCTTTTACAGGGGTATCACAGATACGCAGTATTTT TRBV7-8 - TRBD1 TRBJ2-3
CASSLRASKNTEAFF TGCGCCAGCAGCTTACGGGCCTCCAAGAACACTGAAGCTTTCTTT TRBV5-1 - - TRBJ1-1
CASHPRATNEKLFF TGTGCCAGCCACCCTAGGGCAACTAATGAAAAACTGTTTTTT TRBV27 - - TRBJ1-4
CASRWDRGETQYF TGTGCCAGCAGATGGGACAGAGGAGAGACCCAGTACTTC TRBV12-3/TRBV12-4 - TRBD1 TRBJ2-5
CASSQEMTSGSVDTQYF TGCGCCAGCAGCCAAGAAATGACTAGCGGGAGCGTAGATACGCAGTATTTT TRBV4-1 - TRBD2 TRBJ2-3
CASSQTGNSPLHF TGTGCCAGCAGCCAGACGGGGAATTCACCCCTCCACTTT TRBV3-1/TRBV3-2 - - TRBJ1-6
CASGTYYSPLHF TGTGCCAGCGGGACCTATTATTCACCCCTCCACTTT TRBV25-1 - - TRBJ1-6
CASRDRGPNYGYTF TGTGCCAGCAGGGACAGGGGGCCGAACTATGGCTACACCTTC TRBV6-5 - TRBD1 TRBJ1-2
CASSPESRSHFYEQYF TGTGCCAGCTCACCAGAGTCCCGATCTCACTTCTACGAGCAGTACTTC TRBV18 - - TRBJ2-7
CASSTRGREVGETQYF TGCGCCAGCAGCACCCGGGGTAGGGAGGTCGGCGAGACCCAGTACTTC TRBV4-1 few - TRBJ2-5
CASSPPGGRLNTEAFF TGTGCCAGCAGCCCCCCCGGCGGGCGGTTGAACACTGAAGCTTTCTTT TRBV28 - - TRBJ1-1
CASSVGGTLQETQYF TGTGCCAGCAGCGTAGGAGGGACACTTCAAGAGACCCAGTACTTC TRBV9 - - TRBJ2-5
CASSFVGTSSYNEQFF TGTGCCAGCAGCTTCGTCGGGACGAGCTCCTACAATGAGCAGTTCTTC TRBV5-5 - - TRBJ2-1
CAWSVGTGTYEQYF TGTGCCTGGAGTGTCGGGACAGGGACCTACGAGCAGTACTTC TRBV30 - TRBD1 TRBJ2-7
CASSYGTGGGEQYF TGTGCCAGCAGTTACGGAACAGGGGGAGGCGAGCAGTACTTC TRBV6-2/TRBV6-3 - TRBD1 TRBJ2-7
CASSVGTGSNQPQHF TGTGCCAGCAGCGTCGGGACGGGGAGCAATCAGCCCCAGCATTTT TRBV9 - - TRBJ1-5
CASTIDRSSGNLDEQFF TGTGCCAGTACCATTGATCGTTCTAGCGGGAACCTTGATGAGCAGTTCTTC TRBV19 - TRBD2 TRBJ2-1
CASSLGTGGEKLFF TGTGCCAGCAGCTTAGGGACAGGGGGTGAAAAACTGTTTTTT TRBV7-9 few TRBD1 TRBJ1-4
CASSLGTSGTDTQYF TGTGCCAGCAGCTTGGGGACTAGCGGGACGGATACGCAGTATTTT TRBV5-6 once TRBD2 TRBJ2-3
CASSPQVSPLHF TGTGCCAGCAGTCCACAGGTTTCACCCCTCCACTTT TRBV28 - - TRBJ1-6
CASSVGGESGNTIYF TGTGCCAGCAGCGTCGGGGGGGAATCTGGAAACACCATATATTTT TRBV9 - - TRBJ1-3
CASAPQGGTEAFF TGTGCTAGTGCCCCGCAGGGGGGCACTGAAGCTTTCTTT TRBV12-5 - TRBD1 TRBJ1-1
CASSIPYASYNEQFF TGTGCCAGTAGTATACCTTACGCATCCTACAATGAGCAGTTCTTC TRBV19 - - TRBJ2-1
CAWTTGVGYEQYF TGTGCCTGGACTACAGGGGTCGGCTACGAGCAGTACTTC TRBV30 - TRBD1 TRBJ2-7
CASRFEAGGACGEQYF TGTGCAAGTCGCTTCGAAGCCGGGGGGGCTTGTGGGGAGCAGTACTTC TRBV12-2 - - TRBJ2-7
CASSTTGGSTDTQYF TGTGCCAGTAGCACTACAGGGGGTTCCACAGATACGCAGTATTTT TRBV19 once TRBD1 TRBJ2-3
CASSQEVEAFF TGTGCCAGCAGCCAAGAGGTTGAAGCTTTCTTT TRBV14 - - TRBJ1-1